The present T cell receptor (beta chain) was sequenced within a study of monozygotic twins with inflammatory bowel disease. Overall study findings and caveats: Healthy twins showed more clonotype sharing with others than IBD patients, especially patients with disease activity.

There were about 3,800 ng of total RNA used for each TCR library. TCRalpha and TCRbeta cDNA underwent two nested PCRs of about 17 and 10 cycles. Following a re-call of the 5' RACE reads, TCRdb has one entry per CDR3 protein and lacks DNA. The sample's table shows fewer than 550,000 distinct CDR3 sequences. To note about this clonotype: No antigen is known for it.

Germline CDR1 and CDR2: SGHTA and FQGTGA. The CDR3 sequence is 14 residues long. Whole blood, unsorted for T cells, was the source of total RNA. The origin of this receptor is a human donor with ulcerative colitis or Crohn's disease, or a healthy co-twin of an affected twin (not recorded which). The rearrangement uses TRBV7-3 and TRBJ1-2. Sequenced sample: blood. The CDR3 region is CASSLNPVGYGYTF.